This TCR beta chain emerged from a study of blood T cells in healthy people across ages. Next came a second PCR, run for 7 to 11 cycles, which used a sample-barcoded 5' primer along with a J-beta primer mix. Every single cDNA molecule received a tag from a template-switch adaptor with 12 random nucleotides. TCRdb reprocessed the 5' RACE reads via MiXCR and lists one record per CDR3 protein. Of more than 750,000 distinct CDR3 sequences detected, approximately 32% appear once; the ten largest clones hold 10% to 13%. These same data were also listed under a study on T cells of mothers and their children. That study adds: A few healthy Caucasian mothers, along with their six children, were the donors. Per child, 2.5 million to 3.5 million TCR beta CDR3 reads were obtained, against over 9 million per mother. Thymic selection, a shaping force on TCR recombination output, acts similarly in related and unrelated pairs.

Sequenced: blood. This TCR derives from a middle-aged woman in good health.

Here the CDR3 DNA reads TGTGCCAGCAGCTTAGTGGGGACAGGGAATCAGCCCCAGCATTTT. Translating it yields CASSLVGTGNQPQHF. V usage is TRBV7-8 and J usage is TRBJ1-5; TRBD1 matches at 9 bases. There are 15 residues in the CDR3. Germline CDR1 and CDR2: SGHVS and FQNEAQ. The V and J ends lost 1 base and 4 bases, in that order; junction bases with no gene match: 2.